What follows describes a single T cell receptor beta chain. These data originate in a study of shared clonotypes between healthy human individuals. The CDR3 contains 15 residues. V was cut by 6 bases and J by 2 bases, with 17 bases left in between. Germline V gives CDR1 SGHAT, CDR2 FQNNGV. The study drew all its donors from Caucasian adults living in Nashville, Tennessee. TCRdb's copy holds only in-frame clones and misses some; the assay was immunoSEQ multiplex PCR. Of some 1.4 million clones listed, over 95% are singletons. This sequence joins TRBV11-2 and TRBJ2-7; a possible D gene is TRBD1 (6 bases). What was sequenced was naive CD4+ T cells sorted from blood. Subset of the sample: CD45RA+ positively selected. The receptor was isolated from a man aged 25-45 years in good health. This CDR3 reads CASRRIQGNPYEQYF. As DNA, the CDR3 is TGTGCCAGCAGGCGTATACAGGGAAACCCCTACGAGCAGTACTTC.